A selection of T cell receptor beta chains follows, all from one sample in a study of T cell repertoires in cytomegalovirus infection. TCRdb passed the reads through MiXCR, listing each CDR3 protein once. The sample yields under 850,000 distinct CDR3 sequences, less than 40% seen once. The sample was PBMCs. The receptors come from a human donor in good health (CMV status not recorded). Some clones in this sample may be carry-over from other donors' samples. Both conserved end residues are part of each CDR3. A D gene is named only where the DNA matches it firmly. The size entry is marked missing in some rows and otherwise reads once, few, many or a size class.

TRBV11-2	NA	TRBJ1-5	NA	TGTGCCAGCAGCTTATGGGTGGGTAAGCCCCAGCATTTT	CASSLWVGKPQHF
TRBV19	NA	TRBJ1-1	few	TGTGCCAGTTGGGGCACTGAAGCTTTCTTT	CASWGTEAFF
TRBV7-9	TRBD2	TRBJ2-7	NA	TGTGCCAGCAGCTTAGGCCGGACCGCGACTAGCGGGGTCTACGAGCAGTACTTC	CASSLGRTATSGVYEQYF
TRBV4-1	NA	TRBJ2-3	few	TGCGCCAGCAGCCAAGTCGGAGGCTCTACGGGAGATACGCAGTATTTT	CASSQVGGSTGDTQYF
TRBV7-2	TRBD2	TRBJ2-3	many	TGTGCCAGCAGCTTAGTAGCGGGGGCAGATACGCAGTATTTT	CASSLVAGADTQYF
TRBV7-8	TRBD2	TRBJ2-1	NA	TGTGCCAGCAGCTGGAATTTACTGGGACTAGCGGGGGGGCACGAGCAGTTCTTC	CASSWNLLGLAGGHEQFF
TRBV7-9	NA	TRBJ1-5	few	TGTGCCAGCAGCCGAGACTCGGGGCAGCCCCAGCATTTT	CASSRDSGQPQHF
TRBV19	NA	TRBJ2-1	NA	TGTGCCATTAATTTAGGGGGCTCCTACAATGAGCAGTTCTTC	CAINLGGSYNEQFF
TRBV7-2	NA	TRBJ2-5	NA	TGTGCCAGCAGCCGAGTGGGGAGCGGGCTACCTCAAGAGACCCAGTACTTC	CASSRVGSGLPQETQYF
TRBV7-2	NA	TRBJ1-4	few	TGTGCCAGCAGCTTAGGGGCCCGCTTGAATGAAAAACTGTTTTTT	CASSLGARLNEKLFF
TRBV4-1	NA	TRBJ2-7	once	TGCGCCAGCAGGCAAGAATTGTTTCGGGAAGACGAGCAGTACTTC	CASRQELFREDEQYF